These 26 T cell receptor beta chains originate from one sample sequenced in a study of cytotoxic CD8 clonotypes in ibrutinib-treated CLL. TCRdb keeps only in-frame clones here, not all; method: immunoSEQ multiplex PCR. The sample has around 160,000 clones; around nine tenths are singletons. Sequences were derived from PBMCs, sampled at disease progression, from a patient treated with ibrutinib. These receptors all come from a human donor with chronic lymphocytic leukemia.

This chain uses TRBV4-1 with TRBJ2-2; D might be TRBD1 (6 bases). The CDR3 is 17 amino acids. Looked up from germline, CDR1 is MGHRA and CDR2 is YSYEKL. The ends were cut back, 0 bases at V and 0 bases at J, with 11 bases in the middle. CDR3 residues: CASSQDLGAPNTGELFF. CDR3 coding DNA: TGCGCCAGCAGCCAAGATCTGGGGGCACCGAACACCGGGGAGCTGTTTTTT.

This chain links TRBV29-1 with TRBJ1-1; maybe TRBD1 (5 bases). This CDR3 spans 14 amino acids. Trimming stripped 3 bases from V and 4 bases from J, with 15 bases between. Germline values: CDR1 SQVTM, CDR2 ANQGSEA. The CDR3 here is CSVDYQGLGTEAFF. In DNA form, the CDR3 reads TGCAGCGTTGATTATCAGGGTCTGGGCACTGAAGCTTTCTTT.

This clone was seen a handful of times. The chain is built from TRBV19 and TRBJ1-1; perhaps TRBD1 as D (5 bases). Between the trimmed V and J ends, which lost 3 bases and 2 bases, there was a span of 7 bases. Germline CDR1 is LNHDA and CDR2 is SQIVND (reference sequence). This CDR3 region has 13 residues. CDR3 region: CASSMDINTEAFF. CDR3 nucleotides: TGTGCCAGTAGTATGGACATAAACACTGAAGCTTTCTTT.

The V call is TRBV7-2, the J call TRBJ1-3; D unresolved. Trimming removed 1 base at V and 9 bases at J, with 19 bases between. The CDR3 is made up of 16 amino acids. CDR1 and CDR2 from the germline V gene are SGHTA and FQGNSA. The CDR3 nucleotides read TGTGCCAGCAGCTTAGAACAAGGGCGAGCGGGAGGCACCATATATTTT. Its translation: CASSLEQGRAGGTIYF. The full variable domain, its missing parts supplied by reference TRBV7-2 and TRBJ1-3, is GAGVSQSPSNKVTEKGKDVELRCDPISGHTALYWYRQSLGQGLEFLIYFQGNSAPDKSGLPSDRFSAERTGGSVSTLTIQRTQQEDSAVYLCASSLEQGRAGGTIYFGEGSWLTVV.

The genes are TRBV28 and TRBJ1-2, with a possible D match to TRBD1 (5 bases). Between the trimmed V and J ends, which lost 8 bases and 0 bases, there was a span of 13 bases. CDR3 length: 14 residues. The germline gives CDR1 MDHEN, CDR2 SYDVKM. CDR3 in amino acids: CASSVGGANYGYTF. DNA for the CDR3: TGTGCCAGCTCCGTCGGGGGGGCTAACTATGGCTACACCTTC.

The chain employs TRBV7-9 and TRBJ2-1; 8 bases align to TRBD2. V dropped 3 bases and J dropped 5; count of bases not matched to a gene: 3. The CDR3 is 14 residues long. Germline assignment: CDR1 SEHNR and CDR2 FQNEAQ (reference sequence). The CDR3 DNA follows: TGTGCCAGCAGCTTCGGGCGGGAGGACAATGAGCAGTTCTTC. This sequence encodes CASSFGREDNEQFF.

The V call is TRBV19, the J call TRBJ2-1; tentatively, D is TRBD1 (5 bases). The CDR3 consists of 14 residues. CDR1 is LNHDA, CDR2 SQIVND, per germline (reference sequence). Trimming took 7 bases from V and 7 from J, leaving 17 bases between them. CDR3 coding DNA: TGTGCCAGTATTGAGAATAGGGGAATGAATGAGCAGTTCTTC. Its translation is CASIENRGMNEQFF.

This chain connects TRBV18 to TRBJ1-2; 7 nucleotides match TRBD1. The junction had 9 bases not matched to a gene; V was cut back by 2 bases and J by 3 bases. Per germline, CDR1 KGHSH and CDR2 LQKENI. CDR3 length: 16 amino acids. The CDR3 protein is CASSPSLGQEDYGYTF. DNA for the CDR3: TGTGCCAGCTCACCAAGTTTAGGACAGGAGGACTATGGCTACACCTTC.

The rearrangement links TRBV19 to TRBJ1-3; TRBD1 agrees at 7 bases. The CDR3 has 16 amino acids. The junction had 8 bases not matched to a gene; V was cut back by 6 bases and J by 0 bases. CDR1 is LNHDA, CDR2 SQIVND, per germline (reference sequence). This CDR3 reads CASSSRQGTSGNTIYF. DNA for the CDR3: TGTGCCAGTAGCAGCCGACAGGGAACCTCTGGAAACACCATATATTTT.

The chain uses TRBV21-1 and TRBJ1-5; the table gives TRBD1 as D, unverified against the DNA. TRBV21-1 is noted as a pseudogene. This CDR3 spans 18 amino acids. CDR3 residues: CASSKIGDRGRSNQPQHF. The CDR3 nucleotides are TGTGCCAGCAGCAAAATTGGGGACAGGGGTCGCAGCAATCAGCCCCAGCATTTT.

The chain links TRBV5-6 to TRBJ2-2, with a tentative D call TRBD1 (5 bases). Germline V lookup: CDR1 SGHDT, CDR2 YYEEEE. The CDR3 is 14 amino acids. With 5 bases removed from V and 0 bases from J, the gap between germline ends came to 8 bases. The CDR3 coding sequence is TGTGCCAGCAGTTGGACACCGAACACCGGGGAGCTGTTTTTT. It is translated as CASSWTPNTGELFF.

The DNA of the CDR3 is TGTGCCAGCAGCGCGACTAGCGGAACCACAGATACGCAGTATTTT. Protein product: CASSATSGTTDTQYF. The V call is TRBV9, the J call TRBJ2-3; 9 nucleotides line up with TRBD2. Germline V gene data show CDR1 as SGDLS and CDR2 as YYNGEE. V was clipped by 3 bases and J by 2 bases; unmatched bases: 4. This CDR3 region has 15 residues.

The chain uses TRBV7-2 and TRBJ1-2, with D perhaps matching TRBD1 (6 bases). The CDR3 length is 15 residues. The V end lost 4 bases, the J end lost 2 bases, and 14 bases lay between the germline ends. The germline V gene has CDR1 SGHTA and CDR2 FQGNSA. CDR3 in amino acids: CASSSPSTGNYGYTF. The CDR3 bases are TGTGCCAGCAGCTCGCCCTCTACAGGGAACTATGGCTACACCTTC.

This sequence joins TRBV4-1 and TRBJ2-3; D is uncertain. V dropped 0 bases and J dropped 4 bases, with 14 bases sitting between them. The CDR3 length is 16 residues. Germline V gene data show CDR1 as MGHRA and CDR2 as YSYEKL. CDR3 nucleotide sequence: TGCGCCAGCAGCCAAGATTCGCAATGGACGGCAGATACGCAGTATTTT. This sequence encodes CASSQDSQWTADTQYF.

The J gene is TRBJ1-1, the V gene TRBV19; D ambiguous. V shed 7 bases and J shed 0 bases, with 9 bases lying between them. This CDR3 spans 13 amino acids. Germline V CDR1 and CDR2: LNHDA, SQIVND (reference sequence). CDR3 DNA: TGTGCCAGTATAGGGTTTATGAACACTGAAGCTTTCTTT. Translated, it gives CASIGFMNTEAFF.

This clone was found a few times. One end of the junction does not line up with germline, which may come from a read error. The rearrangement joins TRBV5-4 to TRBJ2-7, with a weak D call TRBD1 (5 bases). Per germline, CDR1 SGHNT and CDR2 YYREEE (reference sequence). The CDR3 covers 12 residues. This CDR3 reads CASSLEMTDHDF. The DNA of the CDR3 is TGTGCCAGCAGCTTGGAAATGACAGACCACGACTTC.

The chain combines TRBV6-1 with TRBJ2-3; possible D gene TRBD2, 5 bases. The germline V gene encodes CDR1 MNHNS and CDR2 SASEGT. The CDR3 covers 15 residues. V shed 10 bases and J shed 7 bases, with 24 bases lying between them. Here the CDR3 reads CATSAASDTVYTQYF. The CDR3 coding sequence is TGTGCCACCTCAGCGGCGTCAGACACGGTTTATACGCAGTATTTT.

V is TRBV2 and J is TRBJ1-2; D remains ambiguous. CDR1 is SNHLY and CDR2 is FYNNEI in the germline V gene. The CDR3 consists of 13 residues. Trimming stripped 5 bases from V and 5 bases from J, with 12 bases between. CDR3 in DNA: TGTGCCAGCAGTAGGGCTCGCGAATATGGCTACACCTTC. Translating it yields CASSRAREYGYTF.

This chain joins TRBV4-2 and TRBJ2-1; 8 nucleotides line up with TRBD2. Germline values: CDR1 LGHNA, CDR2 YNFKEQ. The CDR3 is made up of 16 amino acids. Trimming took 4 bases from V and 5 from J; bases not matched to a gene: 10. DNA for the CDR3: TGTGCCAGCAGCCCCCTCAAGGTAGCGGGGAACAATGAGCAGTTCTTC. It yields the protein CASSPLKVAGNNEQFF.

This sequence joins TRBV12-5 and TRBJ2-7; D unresolved. In germline, CDR1 is LGHNT, CDR2 FRNRAP. With 0 bases removed from V and 1 base from J, the gap between germline ends came to 10 bases. The CDR3 has 15 amino acids. The CDR3 is CASGLVRLQSYEQYF. CDR3 DNA: TGTGCTAGTGGTTTGGTACGGTTGCAATCCTACGAGCAGTACTTC.

This chain uses TRBV30 with TRBJ2-1; no reliable D call. This CDR3 has 15 amino acids. Trimming stripped 0 bases from V and 8 bases from J, with 17 bases between. Germline V CDR1 and CDR2: GTSNPN, SVGIG (reference sequence). The CDR3 bases are TGTGCCTGGAGTGTATCTCGCTATCCAAAAGATGAGCAGTTCTTC. Translation gives CAWSVSRYPKDEQFF. The whole variable domain, filled in from reference TRBV30 and TRBJ2-1, reads SQTIHQWPATLVQPVGSPLSLECTVEGTSNPNLYWYRQAAGRGLQLLFYSVGIGQISSEVPQNLSASRPQDRQFILSSKKLLLSDSGFYLCAWSVSRYPKDEQFFGPGTRLTVL.

The chain joins TRBV4-1 to TRBJ2-5, with D perhaps matching TRBD1 or TRBD2 (6 bases each). The CDR3 spans 13 residues. Trimming pared 3 bases from V and 5 bases from J, leaving 10 bases between. CDR1 and CDR2 from the germline V gene are MGHRA and YSYEKL. The CDR3 DNA reads as TGCGCCAGCAGCCAGGGGGGCCGGGAGACCCAGTACTTC. As protein: CASSQGGRETQYF.

The V and J genes are TRBV18 and TRBJ1-2, with D tentatively TRBD1 (5 bases). Germline loops: CDR1 KGHSH, CDR2 LQKENI. This CDR3 region has 13 residues. The V gene lost 3 bases and the J gene lost 5 bases, with 10 bases spanning the gap. The CDR3 sequence is CASSPETEYGYTF. The CDR3 region has the DNA TGTGCCAGCTCACCCGAGACAGAGTATGGCTACACCTTC.

This clone came up once. For the CDR3, the DNA is TGTGCCTGGATGACAGTCATGAACACTGAAGCTTTCTTT. It encodes CAWMTVMNTEAFF. This chain links TRBV30 with TRBJ1-1, with D possibly matching TRBD1 (5 bases). Per the germline V gene, CDR1 is GTSNPN and CDR2 is SVGIG (reference sequence). This CDR3 is built from 13 residues. Trimming pared 4 bases from V and 0 bases from J, leaving 9 bases between.

The chain uses TRBV9 and TRBJ2-5; 10 bases match TRBD1. Per the germline V gene, CDR1 is SGDLS and CDR2 is YYNGEE. The CDR3 consists of 16 residues. The J segment lost 5 bases and the V segment lost 4 bases, leaving 11 bases of the junction unmatched. The CDR3, as DNA: TGTGCCAGCAGCCCGACGGGACAGGGGAGGGAGGAGACCCAGTACTTC. It codes for CASSPTGQGREETQYF. The full variable domain, with the rest looked up from reference TRBV9 and TRBJ2-5, is DSGVTQTPKHLITATGQRVTLRCSPRSGDLSVYWYQQSLDQGLQFLIQYYNGEERAKGNILERFSAQQFPDLHSELNLSSLELGDSALYFCASSPTGQGREETQYFGPGTRLLVL.

This clone was found once. The chain links TRBV5-1 to TRBJ2-2; D is perhaps TRBD1 (6 bases). Germline CDR1 SGHRS, CDR2 YFSETQ. Trimming removed 1 base from V and 3 bases from J, with 13 bases in between. This CDR3 is 16 amino acids long. This CDR3 reads CASSLFPGVDTGELFF. The CDR3 nucleotides are TGCGCCAGCAGCTTGTTTCCAGGGGTGGACACCGGGGAGCTGTTTTTT.